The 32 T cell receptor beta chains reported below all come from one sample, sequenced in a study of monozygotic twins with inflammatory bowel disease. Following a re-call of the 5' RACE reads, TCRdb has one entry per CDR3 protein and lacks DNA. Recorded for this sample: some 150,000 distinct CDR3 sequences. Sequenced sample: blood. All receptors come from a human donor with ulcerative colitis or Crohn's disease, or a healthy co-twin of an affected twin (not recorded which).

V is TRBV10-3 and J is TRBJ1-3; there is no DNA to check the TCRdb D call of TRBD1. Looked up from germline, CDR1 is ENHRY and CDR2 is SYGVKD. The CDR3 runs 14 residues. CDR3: CAISAGNSGNTIYF.

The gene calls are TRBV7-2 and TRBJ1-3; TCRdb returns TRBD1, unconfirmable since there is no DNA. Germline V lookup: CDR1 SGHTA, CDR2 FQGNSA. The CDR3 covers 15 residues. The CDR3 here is CASSLDREAGNTIYF.

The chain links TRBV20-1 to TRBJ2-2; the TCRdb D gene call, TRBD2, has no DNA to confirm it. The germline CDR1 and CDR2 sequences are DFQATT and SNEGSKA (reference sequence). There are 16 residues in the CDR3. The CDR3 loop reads CSARGLKRANTGELFF.

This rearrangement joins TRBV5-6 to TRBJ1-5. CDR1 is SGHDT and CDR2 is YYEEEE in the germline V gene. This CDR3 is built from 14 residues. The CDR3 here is CASSFWFSNQPQHF. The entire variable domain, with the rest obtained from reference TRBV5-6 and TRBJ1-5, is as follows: DAGVTQSPTHLIKTRGQQVTLRCSPKSGHDTVSWYQQALGQGPQFIFQYYEEEERQRGNFPDRFSGHQFPNYSSELNVNALLLGDSALYLCASSFWFSNQPQHFGDGTRLSIL.

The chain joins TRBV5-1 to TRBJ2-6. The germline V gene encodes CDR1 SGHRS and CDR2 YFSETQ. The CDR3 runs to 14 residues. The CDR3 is CASSLAWGANVLTF.

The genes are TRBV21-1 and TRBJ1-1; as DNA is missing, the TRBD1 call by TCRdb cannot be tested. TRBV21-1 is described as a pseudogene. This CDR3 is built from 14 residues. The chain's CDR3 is CASKTDRGNTEAFF.

The CDR3 reads CASSRYNEQFF. This chain joins TRBV5-6 and TRBJ2-1. Germline-derived CDR1 and CDR2 are SGHDT and YYEEEE. The CDR3 runs 11 residues. Filled out from reference TRBV5-6 and TRBJ2-1, the complete variable domain reads DAGVTQSPTHLIKTRGQQVTLRCSPKSGHDTVSWYQQALGQGPQFIFQYYEEEERQRGNFPDRFSGHQFPNYSSELNVNALLLGDSALYLCASSRYNEQFFGPGTRLTVL.

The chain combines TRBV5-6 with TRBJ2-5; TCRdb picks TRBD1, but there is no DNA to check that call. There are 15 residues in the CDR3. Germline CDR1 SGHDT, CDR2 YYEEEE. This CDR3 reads CASSPLGRGQETQYF.

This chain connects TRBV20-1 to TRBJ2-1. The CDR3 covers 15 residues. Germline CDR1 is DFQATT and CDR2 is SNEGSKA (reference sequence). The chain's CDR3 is CSARRMPQWGNEQFF.

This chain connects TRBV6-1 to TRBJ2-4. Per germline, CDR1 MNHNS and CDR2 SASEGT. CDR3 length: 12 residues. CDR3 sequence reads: CASSAAKNIQYF.

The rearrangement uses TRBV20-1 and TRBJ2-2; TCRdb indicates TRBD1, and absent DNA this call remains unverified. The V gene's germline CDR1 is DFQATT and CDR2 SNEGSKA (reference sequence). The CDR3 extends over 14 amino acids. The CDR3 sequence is CSAKRDANTGELFF.

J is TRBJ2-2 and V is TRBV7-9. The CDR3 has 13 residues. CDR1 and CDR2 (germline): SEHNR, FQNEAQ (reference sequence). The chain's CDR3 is CASSHLWTGELFF.

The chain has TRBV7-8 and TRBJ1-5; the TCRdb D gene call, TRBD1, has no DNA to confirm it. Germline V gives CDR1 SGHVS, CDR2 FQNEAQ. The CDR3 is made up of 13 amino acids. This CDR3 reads CASSGQVNQPQHF.

CDR3 in amino acids: CASGSQYEQYF. The V gene is TRBV7-2, the J gene TRBJ2-7. The V gene's germline CDR1 is SGHTA and CDR2 FQGNSA. The CDR3 has 11 residues.

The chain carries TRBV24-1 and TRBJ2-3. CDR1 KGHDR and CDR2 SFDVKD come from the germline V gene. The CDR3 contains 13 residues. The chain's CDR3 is CATQGGSTDTQYF.

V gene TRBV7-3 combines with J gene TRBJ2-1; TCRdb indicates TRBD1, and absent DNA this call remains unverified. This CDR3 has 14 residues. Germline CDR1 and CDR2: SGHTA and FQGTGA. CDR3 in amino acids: CASSPKTGYNEQFF.

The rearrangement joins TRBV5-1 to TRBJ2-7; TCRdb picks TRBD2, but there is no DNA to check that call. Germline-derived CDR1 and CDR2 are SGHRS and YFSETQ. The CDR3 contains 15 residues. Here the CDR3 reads CASSENPPGEGEQYF.

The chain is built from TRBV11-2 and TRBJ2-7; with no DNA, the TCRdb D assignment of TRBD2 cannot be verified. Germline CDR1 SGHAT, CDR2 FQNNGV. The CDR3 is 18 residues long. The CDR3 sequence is CASSLVAGGPYTHYEQYF. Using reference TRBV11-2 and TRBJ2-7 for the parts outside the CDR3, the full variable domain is EAGVAQSPRYKIIEKRQSVAFWCNPISGHATLYWYQQILGQGPKLLIQFQNNGVVDDSQLPKDRFSAERLKGVDSTLKIQPAKLEDSAVYLCASSLVAGGPYTHYEQYFGPGTRLTVT.

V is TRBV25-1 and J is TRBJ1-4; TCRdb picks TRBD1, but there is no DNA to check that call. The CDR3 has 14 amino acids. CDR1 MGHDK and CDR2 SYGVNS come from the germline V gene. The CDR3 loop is CANTTVRDREKLFF.

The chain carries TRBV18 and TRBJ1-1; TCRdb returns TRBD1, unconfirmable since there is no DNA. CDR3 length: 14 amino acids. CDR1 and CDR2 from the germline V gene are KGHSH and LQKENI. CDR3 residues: CASSPPGTDTEAFF.

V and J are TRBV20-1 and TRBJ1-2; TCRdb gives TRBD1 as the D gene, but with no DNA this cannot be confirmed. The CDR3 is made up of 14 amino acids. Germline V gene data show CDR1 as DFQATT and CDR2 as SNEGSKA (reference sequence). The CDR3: CSARDLDGGSGYTF.

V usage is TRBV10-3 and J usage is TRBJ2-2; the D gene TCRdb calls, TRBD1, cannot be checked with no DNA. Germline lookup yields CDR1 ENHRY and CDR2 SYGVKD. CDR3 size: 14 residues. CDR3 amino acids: CASRRDGYTGELFF.

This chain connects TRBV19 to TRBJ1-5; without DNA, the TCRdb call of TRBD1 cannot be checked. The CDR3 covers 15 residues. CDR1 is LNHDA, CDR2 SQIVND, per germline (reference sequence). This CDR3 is CASNIGPGGIQPQHF. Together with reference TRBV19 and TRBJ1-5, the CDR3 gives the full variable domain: DGGITQSPKYLFRKEGQNVTLSCEQNLNHDAMYWYRQDPGQGLRLIYYSQIVNDFQKGDIAEGYSVSREKKESFPLTVTSAQKNPTAFYLCASNIGPGGIQPQHFGDGTRLSIL.

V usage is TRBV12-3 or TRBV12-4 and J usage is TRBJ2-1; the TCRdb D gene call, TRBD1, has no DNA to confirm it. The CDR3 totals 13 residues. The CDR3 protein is CASTMGQGDEQFF.

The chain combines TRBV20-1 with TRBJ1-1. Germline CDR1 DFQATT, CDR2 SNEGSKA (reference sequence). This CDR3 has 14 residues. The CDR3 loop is CSAVLTGRHTEAFF.

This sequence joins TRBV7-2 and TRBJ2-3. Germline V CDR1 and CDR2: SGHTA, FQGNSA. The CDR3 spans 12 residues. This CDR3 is CASSLLSDTQYF. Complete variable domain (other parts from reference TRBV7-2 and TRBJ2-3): GAGVSQSPSNKVTEKGKDVELRCDPISGHTALYWYRQSLGQGLEFLIYFQGNSAPDKSGLPSDRFSAERTGGSVSTLTIQRTQQEDSAVYLCASSLLSDTQYFGPGTRLTVL.

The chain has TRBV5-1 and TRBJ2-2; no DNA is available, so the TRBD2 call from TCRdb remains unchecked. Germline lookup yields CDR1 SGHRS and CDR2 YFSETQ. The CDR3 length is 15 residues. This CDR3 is CASSRTSGNTGELFF.

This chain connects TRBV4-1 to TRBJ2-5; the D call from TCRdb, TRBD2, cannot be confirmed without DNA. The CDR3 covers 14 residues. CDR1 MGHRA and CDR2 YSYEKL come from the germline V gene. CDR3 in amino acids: CASSQDASGETQYF.

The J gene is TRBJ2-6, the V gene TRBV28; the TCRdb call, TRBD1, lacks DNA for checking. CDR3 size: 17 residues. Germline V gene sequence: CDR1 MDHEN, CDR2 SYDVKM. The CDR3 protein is CASQTGGTPSGANVLTF. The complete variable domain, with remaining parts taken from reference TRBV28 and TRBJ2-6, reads DVKVTQSSRYLVKRTGEKVFLECVQDMDHENMFWYRQDPGLGLRLIYFSYDVKMKEKGDIPEGYSVSREKKERFSLILESASTNQTSMYLCASQTGGTPSGANVLTFGAGSRLTVL.

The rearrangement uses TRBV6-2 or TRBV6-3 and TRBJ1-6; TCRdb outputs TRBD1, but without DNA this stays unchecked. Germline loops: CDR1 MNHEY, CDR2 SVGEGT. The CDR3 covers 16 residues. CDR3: CASSSSGDPMNSPLHF.

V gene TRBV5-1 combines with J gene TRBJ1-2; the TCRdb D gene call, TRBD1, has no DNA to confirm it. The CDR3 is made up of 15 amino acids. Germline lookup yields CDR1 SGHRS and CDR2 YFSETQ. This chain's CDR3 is CASSLGSGGNYGYTF.

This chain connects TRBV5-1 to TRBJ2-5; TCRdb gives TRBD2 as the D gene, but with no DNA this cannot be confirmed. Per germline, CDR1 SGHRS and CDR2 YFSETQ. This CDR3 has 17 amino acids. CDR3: CASSPGASGGPGETQYF. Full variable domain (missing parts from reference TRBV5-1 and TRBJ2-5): KAGVTQTPRYLIKTRGQQVTLSCSPISGHRSVSWYQQTPGQGLQFLFEYFSETQRNKGNFPGRFSGRQFSNSRSEMNVSTLELGDSALYLCASSPGASGGPGETQYFGPGTRLLVL.